The present entry profiles one T cell receptor beta chain with its context. The antigen remains unidentified. Trimming left V 10 bases short and J 3 bases short, with 10 bases between. CDR3 length: 12 amino acids. The data belong to a study of early T cells in non-severe SARS-CoV-2 infection. Study in general: Bulk RNA from unsorted whole blood was sequenced; chains were unpaired.

Study-wide results and caveats: Matches to VDJdb favored anti-spike CD8 responses and missed private and CD4 specificities.

Unique molecular identifiers tagged individual cDNA molecules. TCRdb independently ran MiXCR on the 5' RACE reads; one entry per CDR3 protein. Among some 59,000 distinct CDR3 sequences, approximately 9.7% were seen once, and the ten largest hold less than 25%. V is TRBV12-3 or TRBV12-4 and J is TRBJ1-3; weak D call: TRBD1 (5 bases). The sequenced sample was whole blood. The TCR comes from an adult who was a healthcare worker with PCR-confirmed SARS-CoV-2 infection or an uninfected control (not recorded which). CDR3: CANHQGGNTIYF. As DNA, the CDR3 is TGTGCCAACCACCAGGGTGGAAACACCATATATTTT.